This TCR beta chain comes out of a study of cytomegalovirus exposure and HLA in healthy donors. To note about this clone: Its cognate antigen is unknown.

This table comes from immunoSEQ multiplex PCR, and its TCRdb copy is limited to in-frame clones, with some not included. The table has around 200,000 clones, around nine tenths seen once. This CDR3 is 14 amino acids long. After removal of 7 bases from V and 3 bases from J, the junction contained 7 bases not matched to a gene. Looked up from germline, CDR1 is SNHLY and CDR2 is FYNNEI. The study, taken as a whole, reports: TCR sequences were mostly rare, though some public TCRs occurred in many donors. According to the study, 160 or so TCR beta chains were cytomegalovirus-associated. Three chains linked to CMV were shown in vitro to be specific for CMV antigens.

The chain employs TRBV2 and TRBJ2-3; 7 bases agree with TRBD2. This TCR was recovered from a woman aged 18-29 years in good health and CMV-seronegative. Sequencing was performed on PBMCs. The CDR3 DNA follows: TGTGCCAGCAAAGGCGGGAGAGGAACAGATACGCAGTATTTT. Its translation is CASKGGRGTDTQYF. The full variable domain, its missing parts supplied by reference TRBV2 and TRBJ2-3, is EPEVTQTPSHQVTQMGQEVILRCVPISNHLYFYWYRQILGQKVEFLVSFYNNEISEKSEIFDDQFSVERPDGSNFTLKIRSTKLEDSAMYFCASKGGRGTDTQYFGPGTRLTVL.